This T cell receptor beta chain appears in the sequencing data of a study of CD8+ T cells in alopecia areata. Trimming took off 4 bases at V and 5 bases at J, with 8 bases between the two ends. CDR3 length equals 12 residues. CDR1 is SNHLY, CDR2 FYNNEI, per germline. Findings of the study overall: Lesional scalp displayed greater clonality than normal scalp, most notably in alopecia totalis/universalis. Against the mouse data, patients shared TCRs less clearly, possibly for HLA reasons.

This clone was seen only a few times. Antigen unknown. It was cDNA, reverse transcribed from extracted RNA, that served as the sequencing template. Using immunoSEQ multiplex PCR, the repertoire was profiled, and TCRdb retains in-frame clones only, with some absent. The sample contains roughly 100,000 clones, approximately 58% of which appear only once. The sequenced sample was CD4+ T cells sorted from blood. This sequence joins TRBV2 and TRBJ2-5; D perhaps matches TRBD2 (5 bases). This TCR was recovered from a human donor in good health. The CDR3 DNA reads TGTGCCAGCAGTGGGCGGGCCGAGACCCAGTACTTC. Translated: CASSGRAETQYF.